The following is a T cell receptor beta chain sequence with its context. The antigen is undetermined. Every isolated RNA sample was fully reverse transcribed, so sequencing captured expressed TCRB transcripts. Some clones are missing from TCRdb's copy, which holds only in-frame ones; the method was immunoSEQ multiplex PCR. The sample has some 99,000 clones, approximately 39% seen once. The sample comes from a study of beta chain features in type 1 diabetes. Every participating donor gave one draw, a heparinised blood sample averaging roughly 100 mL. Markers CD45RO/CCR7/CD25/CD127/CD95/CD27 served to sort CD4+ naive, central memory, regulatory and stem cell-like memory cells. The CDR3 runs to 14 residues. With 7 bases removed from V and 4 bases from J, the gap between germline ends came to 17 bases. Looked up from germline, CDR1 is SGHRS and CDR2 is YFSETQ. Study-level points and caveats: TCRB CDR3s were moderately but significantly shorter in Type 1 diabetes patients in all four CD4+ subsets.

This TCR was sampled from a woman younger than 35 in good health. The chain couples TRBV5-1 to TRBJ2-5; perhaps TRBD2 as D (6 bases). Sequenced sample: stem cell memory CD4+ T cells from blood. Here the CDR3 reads CASGAGRVVETQYF. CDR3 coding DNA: TGCGCCAGCGGCGCGGGGCGGGTAGTAGAGACCCAGTACTTC.